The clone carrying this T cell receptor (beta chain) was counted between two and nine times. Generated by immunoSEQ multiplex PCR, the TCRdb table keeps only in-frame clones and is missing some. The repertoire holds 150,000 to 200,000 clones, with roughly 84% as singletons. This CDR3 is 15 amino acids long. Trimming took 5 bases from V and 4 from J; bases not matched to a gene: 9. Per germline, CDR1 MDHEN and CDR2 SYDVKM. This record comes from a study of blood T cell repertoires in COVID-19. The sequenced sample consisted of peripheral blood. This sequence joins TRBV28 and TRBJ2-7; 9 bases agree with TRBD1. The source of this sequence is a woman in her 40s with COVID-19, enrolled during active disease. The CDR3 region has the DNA TGTGCCAGCAGTCCCGGGACAGGGCTTAGGTACGAGCAGTACTTC. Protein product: CASSPGTGLRYEQYF.